A selection of T cell receptor beta chains follows, all from one sample in a study of blood T cell repertoires in COVID-19. Libraries were prepared by immunoSEQ multiplex PCR; TCRdb keeps only in-frame clonotypes and omits some of them. This table has under 450,000 clones, around 83% appearing once. Sequencing was done on a sample of PBMCs or T cells enriched from blood (not recorded which). The origin of the receptors is a woman aged 45-65 years who had recovered from COVID-19. CDR3s include the opening cysteine and the closing phenylalanine or tryptophan. Size is stated for part of the rows, as once, few or many counts, or as a class when the clone is expanded.

clone size: NA; V gene: TRBV5-1; CDR3 protein: CASSTGANTGELFF
clone size: NA; V gene: TRBV4-2; CDR3 protein: CASSQGVENQPQHF
clone size: NA; V gene: TRBV5-8; CDR3 protein: CASSPWARPNQPQHF
clone size: NA; V gene: TRBV18; CDR3 protein: CASSLRRSGQGADGYTF
clone size: NA; V gene: TRBV4-1; CDR3 protein: CASSQGTGIYEQYF
clone size: NA; V gene: TRBV5-6; CDR3 protein: CASSSRDKLYEQYF
clone size: NA; V gene: TRBV29-1; CDR3 protein: CSARRDSSYNEQFF
clone size: NA; V gene: TRBV5-8; CDR3 protein: CASSSNRGSNNEQFF
clone size: NA; V gene: TRBV30; CDR3 protein: CAWSRGFGYTF
clone size: NA; V gene: TRBV6-2/TRBV6-3; CDR3 protein: CASSYNRVGYTF
clone size: few; V gene: TRBV29-1; CDR3 protein: CSAASGGLYGYTF
clone size: NA; V gene: TRBV5-8; CDR3 protein: CASSLEAGKNYEQYF
clone size: NA; V gene: TRBV19; CDR3 protein: CASSIGAGGPANTGELFF
clone size: NA; V gene: TRBV3-1/TRBV3-2; CDR3 protein: CASRPLAGEGSYNEQFF
clone size: NA; V gene: TRBV5-1; CDR3 protein: CASSSTGTALGYTF
clone size: NA; V gene: TRBV2; CDR3 protein: CASMGGDQPQHF
clone size: NA; V gene: TRBV5-1; CDR3 protein: CASSGDRGHYGYTF
clone size: NA; V gene: TRBV28; CDR3 protein: CASSPQTGGRDEAFF
clone size: NA; V gene: TRBV30; CDR3 protein: CAWRETSGVLPDTQYF
clone size: NA; V gene: TRBV25-1; CDR3 protein: CASSDRVTGELFF
clone size: NA; V gene: TRBV7-8; CDR3 protein: CASSLGGRLSYEQYF
clone size: NA; V gene: TRBV19; CDR3 protein: CASNPTGGLSETQYF
clone size: NA; V gene: TRBV4-3; CDR3 protein: CASSQGHSDRNYGYTF
clone size: NA; V gene: TRBV18; CDR3 protein: CASSPPMGGTGELFF
clone size: NA; V gene: TRBV2; CDR3 protein: CASKGERGFF
clone size: NA; V gene: TRBV7-2; CDR3 protein: CASSPTSPGQPQHF
clone size: NA; V gene: TRBV4-1; CDR3 protein: CASSQSQAGETEAFF
clone size: NA; V gene: TRBV7-2; CDR3 protein: CASSLTYGYTF
clone size: once; V gene: TRBV7-3; CDR3 protein: CASSSRGSTEAFF
clone size: NA; V gene: TRBV11-2; CDR3 protein: CASSSNRAGELFF
clone size: NA; V gene: TRBV14; CDR3 protein: CASSLDAVGQKVGKLFF
clone size: many; V gene: TRBV9; CDR3 protein: CASSNTGSRNSPLHF
clone size: few; V gene: TRBV18; CDR3 protein: CASSHSHYSNQPQHF
clone size: NA; V gene: TRBV27; CDR3 protein: CASKFLRATNEKLFF
clone size: once; V gene: TRBV15; CDR3 protein: CATSRPPITGGGLPYEQYF
clone size: NA; V gene: TRBV5-1; CDR3 protein: CASSFSGPSSGNTIYF
clone size: NA; V gene: TRBV7-2; CDR3 protein: CASSLDRNGYGYTF
clone size: NA; V gene: TRBV5-4; CDR3 protein: CASSLQGVLAEAFF
clone size: NA; V gene: TRBV9; CDR3 protein: CASTQDRYNSPLHF
clone size: NA; V gene: TRBV6-5; CDR3 protein: CASMGRGRPDYGYTF
clone size: NA; V gene: TRBV5-4; CDR3 protein: CASSLRQGIDYGYTF
clone size: few; V gene: TRBV6-5; CDR3 protein: CASSLVAGWSDEQYF
clone size: NA; V gene: TRBV5-4; CDR3 protein: CASSSGQGPSTVQYF
clone size: NA; V gene: TRBV5-6; CDR3 protein: CASSSGANTEAFF
clone size: NA; V gene: TRBV13; CDR3 protein: CASTQRRRNEKLFF
clone size: NA; V gene: TRBV4-1; CDR3 protein: CASSPRTGGPPQHF
clone size: NA; V gene: TRBV18; CDR3 protein: CASSPFREGTYEQYF
clone size: NA; V gene: TRBV12-3/TRBV12-4; CDR3 protein: CATTGGRWFGYTF
clone size: NA; V gene: TRBV5-1; CDR3 protein: CASSFTQGSEAFF
clone size: NA; V gene: TRBV19; CDR3 protein: CASSTKPGTTANYGYTF
clone size: NA; V gene: TRBV19; CDR3 protein: CASSLSGTGPGEQYF
clone size: NA; V gene: TRBV6-6; CDR3 protein: CASSRGGAGTGANVLTF